What follows describes a single T cell receptor beta chain. This sample stems from a study of CD8+ T cells in alopecia areata. Across the whole study: It was 6 to 18 months of tofacitinib, and then there were 6 months off drug.

J gave up 3 bases and V 7 bases, and 16 bases lay outside the gene matches. Germline values: CDR1 SGHAT, CDR2 FQNNGV. The CDR3 has 17 residues. Sequencing relied on a cDNA template that was reverse transcribed from extracted RNA. Generated by immunoSEQ multiplex PCR, the TCRdb table keeps only in-frame clones and is missing some. The table has about 150,000 clones, around 58% seen once. Both CD4+ and CD8+ T cells were separated by sorting PBMCs. This receptor was taken from a human donor with alopecia areata. The chain links TRBV11-2 to TRBJ1-1; 8 positions agree with TRBD1. Sequenced material: CD4+ T cells sorted from blood, taken at week 0. In DNA, the CDR3 is TGTGCCAGCACCAAACCTCGGACAGGGCAAATCTACACTGAAGCTTTCTTT. Translation: CASTKPRTGQIYTEAFF.